The entry that follows covers one T cell receptor (beta chain) sequence. Using its own MiXCR run on the RT-PCR reads, TCRdb lists one record per CDR3 protein. The sample records around 200,000 distinct CDR3 sequences, roughly 38% being singletons. The entry originates in a study of patients and donors after allogeneic stem cell transplantation. With 0 bases removed from V and 0 bases from J, the gap between germline ends came to 4 bases. This CDR3 contains 14 residues. The germline V gene encodes CDR1 SGHRS and CDR2 YFSETQ. J is TRBJ2-1 and V is TRBV5-1; D is ambiguous. The origin of this receptor is a human donor who was either an allogeneic HSCT recipient or a stem cell or donor lymphocyte infusion donor (not recorded which). It is not recorded whose cells these are; they may come from a transplant donor. Source material: blood, either unsorted or a sorted T cell fraction (not recorded which). Written as DNA, the CDR3 is TGCGCCAGCAGCTTGGACACCTCCTACAATGAGCAGTTCTTC. This translates into CASSLDTSYNEQFF.